Listed below are T cell receptor beta chains from one sample, sequenced in a study of blood T cell repertoires in COVID-19. The table came from immunoSEQ multiplex PCR; TCRdb's copy has only in-frame clones and leaves some out. The data hold 200,000 to 250,000 clones, with approximately 82% observed a single time. The specimen sequenced was peripheral blood. These receptors all come from a woman aged 40 to 50 with acute or convalescent COVID-19. The CDR3 runs from the conserved cysteine through the conserved F or W. A D gene is named only where the DNA matches it firmly. Clone size is stated in some rows and not others, as once, few, many or a class when expanded.

J gene: TRBJ2-2; V gene: TRBV19; D gene: TRBD1; clone size: few; CDR3 protein: CASSIKGAQGELFF; CDR3 DNA: TGTGCCAGTAGTATTAAGGGGGCGCAGGGGGAGCTGTTTTTT
J gene: TRBJ2-1; V gene: TRBV6-5; D gene: TRBD2; clone size: .; CDR3 protein: CASTGGGGNEQFF; CDR3 DNA: TGTGCCAGCACCGGGGGGGGAGGAAATGAGCAGTTCTTC
J gene: TRBJ2-7; V gene: TRBV11-2; D gene: TRBD2; clone size: .; CDR3 protein: CASSSLIYQGASGYEQYF; CDR3 DNA: TGTGCCAGCAGCTCCCTAATCTATCAGGGAGCTAGCGGCTACGAGCAGTACTTC
J gene: TRBJ2-3; V gene: TRBV11-1; D gene: TRBD2; clone size: .; CDR3 protein: CASSPGLATDTQYF; CDR3 DNA: TGTGCCAGCAGCCCTGGACTAGCTACAGATACGCAGTATTTT
J gene: TRBJ2-1; V gene: TRBV7-2; D gene: TRBD2; clone size: few; CDR3 protein: CASSIPKRGPSYNEQFF; CDR3 DNA: TGTGCCAGCAGCATCCCTAAGCGGGGCCCCTCCTACAATGAGCAGTTCTTC
J gene: TRBJ2-1; V gene: TRBV12-3/TRBV12-4; D gene: TRBD2; clone size: .; CDR3 protein: CASSFGGGDEQFF; CDR3 DNA: TGTGCCAGCAGTTTCGGGGGAGGGGATGAGCAGTTCTTC
J gene: TRBJ1-3; V gene: TRBV7-9; D gene: .; clone size: .; CDR3 protein: CASSFNREGNTIYF; CDR3 DNA: TGTGCCAGCAGCTTTAACAGGGAAGGAAACACCATATATTTT
J gene: TRBJ2-7; V gene: TRBV19; D gene: TRBD1; clone size: .; CDR3 protein: CASSIKFRDRGSYEQYF; CDR3 DNA: TGTGCCAGTAGTATCAAGTTTAGGGACAGGGGGTCCTACGAGCAGTACTTC
J gene: TRBJ1-5; V gene: TRBV6-5; D gene: .; clone size: .; CDR3 protein: CASSRYLNQPQHF; CDR3 DNA: TGTGCCAGCAGCCGATATCTAAATCAGCCCCAGCATTTT
J gene: TRBJ1-5; V gene: TRBV27; D gene: TRBD1; clone size: .; CDR3 protein: CARSNRGHQPQHF; CDR3 DNA: TGTGCCAGAAGTAACAGGGGGCATCAGCCCCAGCATTTT
J gene: TRBJ2-7; V gene: TRBV18; D gene: TRBD1; clone size: .; CDR3 protein: CASSPGTGAKYEQYF; CDR3 DNA: TGTGCCAGCTCACCCGGGACAGGGGCGAAGTACGAGCAGTACTTC
J gene: TRBJ2-2; V gene: TRBV7-2; D gene: TRBD2; clone size: few; CDR3 protein: CASSLVREGGELFF; CDR3 DNA: TGTGCCAGCAGCTTAGTCAGGGAGGGCGGGGAGCTGTTTTTT
J gene: TRBJ2-7; V gene: TRBV5-1; D gene: .; clone size: .; CDR3 protein: CASSWSDYEQYF; CDR3 DNA: TGCGCCAGCAGCTGGAGTGACTACGAGCAGTACTTC
J gene: TRBJ2-5; V gene: TRBV6-2/TRBV6-3; D gene: TRBD1; clone size: .; CDR3 protein: CASSYDDRGRGRQETQYF; CDR3 DNA: TGTGCCAGCAGTTACGACGACAGGGGGCGCGGGAGGCAAGAGACCCAGTACTTC
J gene: TRBJ2-5; V gene: TRBV5-1; D gene: .; clone size: .; CDR3 protein: CASSRIGAETQYF; CDR3 DNA: TGCGCCAGCAGCCGAATTGGGGCAGAGACCCAGTACTTC
J gene: TRBJ2-7; V gene: TRBV2; D gene: TRBD2; clone size: .; CDR3 protein: CASSPTWLLAGGPYEQYF; CDR3 DNA: TGTGCCAGCAGCCCCACCTGGTTACTAGCGGGAGGTCCCTACGAGCAGTACTTC
J gene: TRBJ2-1; V gene: TRBV5-1; D gene: TRBD2; clone size: .; CDR3 protein: CASSPSGGYNEQFF; CDR3 DNA: TGCGCCAGCAGTCCTAGCGGGGGTTACAATGAGCAGTTCTTC
J gene: TRBJ1-6; V gene: TRBV11-2; D gene: TRBD1; clone size: .; CDR3 protein: CASSTDRGRNSPLHF; CDR3 DNA: TGTGCCAGCAGCACGGACAGGGGGCGAAATTCACCCCTCCACTTT
J gene: TRBJ1-2; V gene: TRBV19; D gene: .; clone size: .; CDR3 protein: CASSTSKALGGVINGYTF; CDR3 DNA: TGTGCCAGTAGTACCTCGAAAGCCCTAGGGGGGGTGATCAATGGCTACACCTTC
J gene: TRBJ1-5; V gene: TRBV15; D gene: .; clone size: .; CDR3 protein: CATSRAGNQPQHF; CDR3 DNA: TGTGCCACCAGCAGAGCCGGCAATCAGCCCCAGCATTTT
J gene: TRBJ2-3; V gene: TRBV6-6; D gene: TRBD2; clone size: .; CDR3 protein: CASIRAVTSGGQRDTQYF; CDR3 DNA: TGTGCCAGCATTCGAGCGGTGACTAGCGGGGGGCAAAGGGATACGCAGTATTTT
J gene: TRBJ2-7; V gene: TRBV29-1; D gene: TRBD1; clone size: .; CDR3 protein: CSVTGVSYEQYF; CDR3 DNA: TGCAGCGTAACAGGGGTCTCCTACGAGCAGTACTTC
J gene: TRBJ2-1; V gene: TRBV25-1; D gene: .; clone size: .; CDR3 protein: CASSERGGYNEQFF; CDR3 DNA: TGTGCCAGCAGTGAGCGGGGAGGTTACAATGAGCAGTTCTTC
J gene: TRBJ2-7; V gene: TRBV2; D gene: .; clone size: .; CDR3 protein: CASSEATSPGEQYF; CDR3 DNA: TGTGCCAGCAGTGAAGCGACTTCCCCCGGCGAGCAGTACTTC
J gene: TRBJ1-2; V gene: TRBV19; D gene: .; clone size: .; CDR3 protein: CASSIGDGYTF; CDR3 DNA: TGTGCCAGTAGTATAGGAGATGGCTACACCTTC
J gene: TRBJ2-1; V gene: TRBV5-1; D gene: TRBD2; clone size: .; CDR3 protein: CASSPGGHEQFF; CDR3 DNA: TGCGCCAGCAGCCCGGGGGGACATGAGCAGTTCTTC
J gene: TRBJ2-1; V gene: TRBV7-3; D gene: TRBD2; clone size: .; CDR3 protein: CASSLSSGGLYEQFF; CDR3 DNA: TGTGCCAGCAGCTTATCGTCGGGGGGGCTGTATGAGCAGTTCTTC
J gene: TRBJ2-3; V gene: TRBV19; D gene: TRBD2; clone size: .; CDR3 protein: CASSTGTTYLDTQYF; CDR3 DNA: TGTGCCAGTAGTACCGGGACTACGTACCTGGATACGCAGTATTTT
J gene: TRBJ2-4; V gene: TRBV6-6; D gene: TRBD2; clone size: .; CDR3 protein: CASSPRTSGTLAKNIQYF; CDR3 DNA: TGTGCCAGCAGTCCACGGACTAGCGGGACCCTAGCCAAAAACATTCAGTACTTC
J gene: TRBJ2-5; V gene: TRBV4-2; D gene: .; clone size: .; CDR3 protein: CASSQRRGQETQYF; CDR3 DNA: TGTGCCAGCAGCCAAAGACGGGGGCAAGAGACCCAGTACTTC
J gene: TRBJ1-4; V gene: TRBV2; D gene: .; clone size: .; CDR3 protein: CASSDRSTNEKLFF; CDR3 DNA: TGTGCCAGCAGTGACAGGTCTACTAATGAAAAACTGTTTTTT
J gene: TRBJ1-1; V gene: TRBV5-8; D gene: TRBD1; clone size: once; CDR3 protein: CASSPWRGQGGIEAFF; CDR3 DNA: TGTGCCAGCAGCCCATGGAGAGGACAGGGAGGGATTGAAGCTTTCTTT
J gene: TRBJ2-5; V gene: TRBV5-1; D gene: .; clone size: .; CDR3 protein: CASRSGTPGLGTQYF; CDR3 DNA: TGCGCCAGCAGATCCGGGACTCCCGGCTTGGGGACCCAGTACTTC
J gene: TRBJ2-1; V gene: TRBV19; D gene: TRBD1; clone size: .; CDR3 protein: CASRGTGSLNEQFF; CDR3 DNA: TGTGCCAGTAGGGGGACAGGTTCCCTAAATGAGCAGTTCTTC
J gene: TRBJ1-3; V gene: TRBV6-1; D gene: TRBD1; clone size: .; CDR3 protein: CASSEWKGQGALSGNTIYF; CDR3 DNA: TGTGCCAGCAGTGAATGGAAGGGACAGGGCGCTCTCTCTGGAAACACCATATATTTT
J gene: TRBJ2-5; V gene: TRBV2; D gene: TRBD2; clone size: .; CDR3 protein: CASKKREMETQYF; CDR3 DNA: TGTGCCAGCAAGAAGCGGGAGATGGAGACCCAGTACTTC
J gene: TRBJ2-3; V gene: TRBV30; D gene: TRBD2; clone size: .; CDR3 protein: CAWSVGLAGGTVDTQYF; CDR3 DNA: TGTGCCTGGAGTGTAGGCCTAGCGGGGGGGACTGTAGATACGCAGTATTTT
J gene: TRBJ2-1; V gene: TRBV27; D gene: TRBD1; clone size: .; CDR3 protein: CASSQGASVEQFF; CDR3 DNA: TGTGCCAGCAGTCAGGGGGCGTCGGTTGAGCAGTTCTTC
J gene: TRBJ1-2; V gene: TRBV7-8; D gene: .; clone size: many; CDR3 protein: CASSPQANYGYTF; CDR3 DNA: TGTGCCAGCAGCCCCCAGGCCAACTATGGCTACACCTTC
J gene: TRBJ1-4; V gene: TRBV6-5; D gene: .; clone size: .; CDR3 protein: CASSYQISAGAKLFF; CDR3 DNA: TGTGCCAGCAGTTACCAGATAAGTGCAGGGGCTAAACTGTTTTTT
J gene: TRBJ2-3; V gene: TRBV6-2/TRBV6-3; D gene: TRBD2; clone size: .; CDR3 protein: CASSYILATDTQYF; CDR3 DNA: TGTGCCAGCAGTTATATACTAGCGACAGATACGCAGTATTTT
J gene: TRBJ2-7; V gene: TRBV5-1; D gene: .; clone size: .; CDR3 protein: CASSLAGITYEQYF; CDR3 DNA: TGCGCCAGCAGCTTGGCAGGGATTACCTACGAGCAGTACTTC
J gene: TRBJ2-7; V gene: TRBV11-3; D gene: TRBD1; clone size: few; CDR3 protein: CASSLDGTAEQYF; CDR3 DNA: TGTGCCAGCAGCTTAGATGGGACAGCCGAGCAGTACTTC
J gene: TRBJ2-7; V gene: TRBV27; D gene: .; clone size: .; CDR3 protein: CASRGTFYEQYF; CDR3 DNA: TGTGCCAGTAGGGGAACGTTCTACGAGCAGTACTTC
J gene: TRBJ2-7; V gene: TRBV2; D gene: .; clone size: once; CDR3 protein: CASRELTAGHEQYF; CDR3 DNA: TGTGCCAGCAGGGAGTTGACAGCCGGCCACGAGCAGTACTTC
J gene: TRBJ2-7; V gene: TRBV11-2; D gene: .; clone size: once; CDR3 protein: CASSSPGDSRGLGEQYF; CDR3 DNA: TGTGCCAGCAGCTCCCCGGGGGACTCCCGGGGGTTGGGGGAGCAGTACTTC
J gene: TRBJ2-1; V gene: TRBV7-9; D gene: .; clone size: .; CDR3 protein: CASSPQDSSYNEQFF; CDR3 DNA: TGTGCCAGCAGCCCTCAGGACAGCTCCTACAATGAGCAGTTCTTC
J gene: TRBJ2-1; V gene: TRBV7-3; D gene: TRBD2; clone size: few; CDR3 protein: CASTTSGGPGEQFF; CDR3 DNA: TGTGCCAGCACAACTAGCGGGGGGCCCGGTGAGCAGTTCTTC
J gene: TRBJ1-2; V gene: TRBV27; D gene: TRBD1; clone size: .; CDR3 protein: CASSSLGTGEGYGYTF; CDR3 DNA: TGTGCCAGCAGTTCCCTCGGGACAGGGGAAGGGTATGGCTACACCTTC
J gene: TRBJ1-5; V gene: TRBV4-3; D gene: .; clone size: .; CDR3 protein: CASSHGIGDQPQHF; CDR3 DNA: TGCGCCAGCAGCCACGGTATCGGGGATCAGCCCCAGCATTTT
J gene: TRBJ2-1; V gene: TRBV27; D gene: TRBD2; clone size: .; CDR3 protein: CASSPGLANEQFF; CDR3 DNA: TGTGCCAGCAGTCCCGGACTAGCAAATGAGCAGTTCTTC
J gene: TRBJ1-2; V gene: TRBV7-6; D gene: TRBD1; clone size: .; CDR3 protein: CASSFSDRGDGYTF; CDR3 DNA: TGTGCCAGCAGCTTTAGCGACAGGGGGGATGGCTACACCTTC
J gene: TRBJ1-1; V gene: TRBV11-2; D gene: .; clone size: few; CDR3 protein: CASSLETGNTEAFF; CDR3 DNA: TGTGCCAGCAGCTTGGAGACAGGGAACACTGAAGCTTTCTTT